These 27 T cell receptor beta chains came from one sample sequenced in a study of cytomegalovirus exposure and HLA in healthy donors. With 60 Vbeta and 13 Jbeta primers, the PCR was carried out. Libraries were prepared by immunoSEQ multiplex PCR; TCRdb keeps only in-frame clonotypes and omits some of them. The data show 150,000 to 200,000 clones, around three quarters seen once. The sample consisted of PBMCs. Every receptor here comes from a man aged 35-49 years in good health and CMV-seronegative.

The chain couples TRBV5-4 to TRBJ2-1, with D maybe TRBD2 (6 bases). This CDR3 comprises 13 residues. Germline V lookup: CDR1 SGHNT, CDR2 YYREEE (reference sequence). V was clipped by 2 bases and J by 8 bases, with 11 bases between them. CDR3 DNA sequence: TGTGCCAGCAGCTTACGGGGAGGCGATGAGCAGTTCTTC. Amino acid sequence: CASSLRGGDEQFF.

This clone was seen only a few times. The rearrangement links TRBV19 to TRBJ2-1, with TRBD2 matching 10 bases. Germline CDR1 is LNHDA and CDR2 is SQIVND (reference sequence). V was clipped by 5 bases and J by 5 bases; unmatched bases: 6. This CDR3 has 15 residues. The CDR3: CASSALAGEDNEQFF. DNA for the CDR3: TGTGCCAGTAGTGCCCTAGCGGGAGAAGACAATGAGCAGTTCTTC.

This rearrangement joins TRBV19 to TRBJ2-3; TRBD2 is a possible D gene (5 bases). The CDR3 is 15 amino acids. Germline V gene lookup returns CDR1 LNHDA and CDR2 SQIVND (reference sequence). Trimming removed 7 bases at V and 2 bases at J, with 16 bases between. The CDR3 DNA sequence: TGTGCCAGTAAGGAGCACGGAGGAACCACAGATACGCAGTATTTT. Translation gives CASKEHGGTTDTQYF.

This chain uses TRBV2 with TRBJ1-2; no clear D. The germline V gene encodes CDR1 SNHLY and CDR2 FYNNEI. This CDR3 spans 11 amino acids. V was trimmed by 5 bases and J by 5 bases, leaving 6 bases between them. The CDR3 sequence is CASSREYGYTF. Here the CDR3 DNA reads TGTGCCAGCAGTCGGGAATATGGCTACACCTTC.

The genes are TRBV18 and TRBJ2-3; 7 bases line up with TRBD1. The CDR3 contains 15 residues. After removal of 2 bases from V and 3 bases from J, the junction contained 5 bases not matched to a gene. Germline loops: CDR1 KGHSH, CDR2 LQKENI. The CDR3, as DNA: TGTGCCAGCTCACCAGCAGGGGGAAGGACAGATACGCAGTATTTT. Translation gives CASSPAGGRTDTQYF.

The rearrangement joins TRBV28 to TRBJ1-1; D may be TRBD1 (5 bases). Trimming removed 7 bases from V and 1 base from J, with 19 bases in between. Per the germline V gene, CDR1 is MDHEN and CDR2 is SYDVKM. This CDR3 is 16 amino acids long. The CDR3 protein is CASTGDSERWNTEAFF. The CDR3 nucleotides are TGTGCCAGCACCGGCGACAGTGAACGCTGGAACACTGAAGCTTTCTTT.

The rearrangement joins TRBV12-5 to TRBJ1-1, with TRBD1 identical over 8 bases. After removal of 5 bases from V and 0 bases from J, the junction contained 8 bases not matched to a gene. The CDR3 loop spans 16 amino acids. CDR1 and CDR2 from the germline V gene are LGHNT and FRNRAP. The CDR3 region has the DNA TGTGCTAGTGGTCCAGGACAGGGCGGAGTGAACACTGAAGCTTTCTTT. This translates into CASGPGQGGVNTEAFF.

This chain connects TRBV28 to TRBJ1-2; TRBD1 matches 8 bases. V trimming: 4 bases; J trimming: 8 bases; junction bases outside the gene matches: 9. Germline assignment: CDR1 MDHEN and CDR2 SYDVKM. The CDR3 sequence is 14 residues long. In DNA, the CDR3 is TGTGCCAGCAGTTCAACGGACAGGGCGCGGGGCTACACCTTC. It specifies CASSSTDRARGYTF.

Here the CDR3 reads CASRRQGGGEQFF. CDR3 sequence (DNA): TGTGCCAGCAGGCGACAGGGGGGTGGTGAGCAGTTCTTC. The chain has TRBV14 and TRBJ2-1; 9 bases fit TRBD1. CDR1 is SGHDN and CDR2 is FVKESK in the germline V gene. The CDR3 loop spans 13 amino acids. After removal of 6 bases from V and 9 bases from J, the junction contained 6 bases not matched to a gene.

This rearrangement joins TRBV29-1 to TRBJ2-6; D possibly corresponds to TRBD1 (6 bases). Germline V gives CDR1 SQVTM, CDR2 ANQGSEA. Deletions cut 6 bases from V and 4 bases from J, with 13 bases between. The CDR3 sequence is 14 residues long. The CDR3 protein is CSVRTALGANVLTF. CDR3 nucleotide sequence: TGCAGCGTCCGGACAGCTCTGGGGGCCAACGTCCTGACTTTC.

The CDR3 sequence is CASSYSPLGADTQYF. CDR3 nucleotide sequence: TGTGCCAGCAGTTACTCTCCGCTGGGCGCAGATACGCAGTATTTT. The chain uses TRBV6-5 and TRBJ2-3; no definite D call. Germline CDR1 is MNHEY and CDR2 is SVGAGI. This CDR3 is 15 amino acids long. V lost 0 bases to trimming and J lost 4 bases, with 11 bases between them.

This clone appeared a single time. The rearrangement uses TRBV5-1 and TRBJ1-6, with 8 bases identical to TRBD1. There are 16 residues in the CDR3. Trimming at V came to 4 bases and at J to 8 bases, leaving 11 bases not matched to a gene. Germline values: CDR1 SGHRS, CDR2 YFSETQ. Here the CDR3 reads CASSPSPSGGDSPLHF. The CDR3 region has the DNA TGCGCCAGCAGCCCGAGTCCGTCAGGGGGCGATTCACCCCTCCACTTT.

The chain recombines TRBV6-1 with TRBJ2-5, with 8 bases that match TRBD2. CDR1 is MNHNS, CDR2 SASEGT, per germline. V shed 5 bases and J 4 bases; nucleotides not matched to a gene: 9. This CDR3 has 15 residues. The CDR3 coding sequence is TGTGCCAGCAGTTCACTAGCGGTATCTCCAGAGACCCAGTACTTC. Its protein is CASSSLAVSPETQYF.

The chain carries TRBV27 and TRBJ2-2; 8 positions match TRBD2. CDR1 and CDR2 from the germline V gene are MNHEY and SMNVEV (reference sequence). The CDR3 loop spans 15 amino acids. V lost 7 bases, J lost 7 bases, and 11 bases stayed unmatched. Here the CDR3 DNA reads TGTGCCAGCAAGGTCAGCGGGAGTTACAGCGGGGAGCTGTTTTTT. Encoded protein: CASKVSGSYSGELFF.

The chain couples TRBV5-6 to TRBJ1-4; TRBD1 is a possible D gene (6 bases). The V gene lost 2 bases and the J gene lost 1 base, with 12 bases spanning the gap. The CDR3 is 16 amino acids. CDR1 is SGHDT, CDR2 YYEEEE, per germline. This CDR3 reads CASSLKDSRTNEKLFF. The CDR3 DNA sequence: TGTGCCAGCAGCTTAAAGGACAGCCGAACTAATGAAAAACTGTTTTTT. Full variable domain (missing parts from reference TRBV5-6 and TRBJ1-4): DAGVTQSPTHLIKTRGQQVTLRCSPKSGHDTVSWYQQALGQGPQFIFQYYEEEERQRGNFPDRFSGHQFPNYSSELNVNALLLGDSALYLCASSLKDSRTNEKLFFGSGTQLSVL.

For the CDR3, the DNA is TGTGCCAGCAGTGAAGGTGGGAGCGGCCACGAGCAGTACTTC. Its protein is CASSEGGSGHEQYF. The chain employs TRBV2 and TRBJ2-7; D may be TRBD2 (5 bases). The CDR3 spans 14 residues. Germline loops: CDR1 SNHLY, CDR2 FYNNEI. V gave up 1 base and J gave up 5 bases, with 12 bases separating them.

This chain joins TRBV11-2 and TRBJ2-5; 7 positions match TRBD2. V gave up 2 bases and J gave up 2 bases; unmatched junction bases: 14. Germline V gene data show CDR1 as SGHAT and CDR2 as FQNNGV. There are 18 residues in the CDR3. CDR3 in amino acids: CASSLRRLADPDQETQYF. The CDR3 DNA sequence: TGTGCCAGCAGCTTAAGGCGCCTAGCGGATCCCGATCAAGAGACCCAGTACTTC.

Concerning this clone: The same CDR3 also results from other DNA sequences found in this sample. This rearrangement joins TRBV11-3 to TRBJ2-7, with D tentatively TRBD2 (5 bases). V gave up 4 bases and J gave up 1 base, with 8 bases separating them. CDR3 size: 13 residues. CDR1 and CDR2 (germline): SGHNT, YENEEA. The CDR3 region is CASSSRGSYEQYF. CDR3 coding DNA: TGTGCCAGCAGCTCCCGGGGATCCTACGAGCAGTACTTC.

As to this clone: Mismatch with germline at one junction end may stem from a read error. The CDR3 DNA is TGTTCCAGCAGCCCACTAGCCCACTCCTACGAGCAGTACTTC. Its translation is CSSSPLAHSYEQYF. This chain joins TRBV7-9 and TRBJ2-7; D is possibly TRBD2 (6 bases). The CDR3 spans 14 residues. Germline V gene sequence: CDR1 SEHNR, CDR2 FQNEAQ (reference sequence).

The gene calls are TRBV18 and TRBJ2-5, with 8 bases fitting TRBD2. The CDR3 totals 14 residues. The germline CDR1 and CDR2 sequences are KGHSH and LQKENI. After removal of 3 bases from V and 3 bases from J, the junction contained 3 bases not matched to a gene. CDR3 sequence: CASSPPAGEETQYF. The CDR3 DNA sequence: TGTGCCAGCTCACCGCCAGCGGGGGAAGAGACCCAGTACTTC.

This clone appeared a few times. V and J are TRBV15 and TRBJ2-1; D may be TRBD1 (6 bases). CDR3 length: 15 residues. V lost 2 bases, J lost 1 base, and 9 bases lay in between. Germline-derived CDR1 and CDR2 are LNHNV and YYDKDF (reference sequence). The chain's CDR3 is CATSRRTGSYNEQFF. DNA of the CDR3: TGTGCCACCAGCAGAAGAACAGGGTCCTACAATGAGCAGTTCTTC.

This rearrangement joins TRBV6-5 to TRBJ1-2; no clear D gene. V gave up 6 bases and J gave up 5 bases, with 16 bases separating them. CDR1 and CDR2 (germline): MNHEY, SVGAGI. The CDR3 is 14 residues long. CDR3 bases: TGTGCCAGCAGACCCTCTATAAATATGTATGGCTACACCTTC. Protein sequence: CASRPSINMYGYTF.

J is TRBJ2-1 and V is TRBV7-2, with D perhaps TRBD1 (5 bases). CDR1 is SGHTA, CDR2 FQGNSA, per germline. The V end was cut by 7 bases, the J end by 8 bases, with 15 bases between. This CDR3 has 13 amino acids. In DNA form, the CDR3 reads TGTGCCAGCAACTACATGACAGTGGATGAGCAGTTCTTC. Translated: CASNYMTVDEQFF.

This sequence joins TRBV21-1 and TRBJ1-3; no DNA check was done on the table's D call, TRBD1. TRBV21-1 is an annotated pseudogene. The CDR3 has 18 residues. The CDR3 loop is CASRATFSGGGSGNTIYF. The CDR3 DNA reads as TGTGCCAGCAGGGCAACTTTTTCCGGAGGGGGCAGTGGAAACACCATATATTTT.

This clone was detected once. The gene calls are TRBV18 and TRBJ2-7, with 8 bases that match TRBD1. Germline V gene sequence: CDR1 KGHSH, CDR2 LQKENI. The CDR3 sequence is 15 residues long. V was pared by 3 bases and J by 2 bases, with 6 bases of the junction left unmatched. CDR3 loop: CASSPHQGAPYEQYF. As DNA, the CDR3 is TGTGCCAGCTCACCTCATCAGGGGGCCCCCTACGAGCAGTACTTC.

Notes on this clone: This sample includes further DNA sequences coding for the same CDR3. The chain employs TRBV28 and TRBJ2-5, with TRBD2 matching over 10 bases. The CDR3 sequence is 15 residues long. The germline CDR1 and CDR2 sequences are MDHEN and SYDVKM. V lost 3 bases and J lost 5; bases outside the gene matches: 6. CDR3 DNA sequence: TGTGCCAGCAGTTTGACTAGCGGGTCGGGGGAGACCCAGTACTTC. This codes for CASSLTSGSGETQYF. Supplemented by reference TRBV28 and TRBJ2-5, the full variable domain reads DVKVTQSSRYLVKRTGEKVFLECVQDMDHENMFWYRQDPGLGLRLIYFSYDVKMKEKGDIPEGYSVSREKKERFSLILESASTNQTSMYLCASSLTSGSGETQYFGPGTRLLVL.

The V gene is TRBV5-4, the J gene TRBJ2-1; D possibly corresponds to TRBD2 (5 bases). The germline CDR1 and CDR2 sequences are SGHNT and YYREEE (reference sequence). The CDR3 has 12 amino acids. Trimming cost V 4 bases and J 3 bases, with 5 bases left between them. CDR3 DNA sequence: TGTGCCAGCAGCCGGGACTACAATGAGCAGTTCTTC. Amino acid sequence: CASSRDYNEQFF.